The 5 T cell receptor beta chains in this list originate from one sample, sequenced in a study of blood T cells in healthy people across ages. A second PCR, run for roughly 7 to 12 cycles, used a sample-barcoded 5' primer plus a J-beta primer mix. One entry per CDR3 protein, called by TCRdb with MiXCR from the 5' RACE reads. The sample holds about 1.1 million distinct CDR3 sequences, around two fifths seen once. The sequencing sample was made of blood. Source of these receptors: a man aged 18 to 29 in good health.

The V call is TRBV6-5, the J call TRBJ1-2; the match to TRBD1 covers 8 bases. V shed 2 bases and J 4 bases; nucleotides not matched to a gene: 6. The CDR3 extends over 15 amino acids. Germline CDR1 and CDR2: MNHEY and SVGAGI. The CDR3 bases are TGTGCCAGCAGTTACGTTCCGACAGGGGCCTATGGCTACACCTTC. This gives the protein CASSYVPTGAYGYTF.

In this sample, this clonotype turned up a few times. This chain connects TRBV4-2 to TRBJ1-6; the D gene is possibly TRBD1 (6 bases). The germline V and J ends were trimmed by 3 bases and 3 bases, with 18 bases remaining between them. Germline V lookup: CDR1 LGHNA, CDR2 YNFKEQ. The CDR3 runs 18 residues. For the CDR3, the DNA is TGTGCCAGCAGCCAGGTACAGGGACGATTAAACTATAATTCACCCCTCCACTTT. Amino acid sequence: CASSQVQGRLNYNSPLHF.

This chain connects TRBV4-1 to TRBJ1-5; 8 bases map to TRBD1. The CDR3 is 15 amino acids. The germline CDR1 and CDR2 sequences are MGHRA and YSYEKL. The V and J ends lost 2 bases and 4 bases, in that order; junction bases with no gene match: 4. CDR3 in DNA: TGCGCCAGCAGCCAAACTTACAGGGGGAATCAGCCCCAGCATTTT. It is translated as CASSQTYRGNQPQHF.

This clonotype was seen many times. The chain recombines TRBV5-1 with TRBJ2-5; the D is unclear. This CDR3 has 13 amino acids. V was cut by 8 bases and J by 1 base, with 12 bases left in between. Germline assignment: CDR1 SGHRS and CDR2 YFSETQ. The CDR3 DNA is TGCGCCAGTTCGAGAAGCGTCCAAGAGACCCAGTACTTC. This codes for CASSRSVQETQYF.

Regarding this clonotype: At one of its ends the junction is not consistent with the germline gene, which may arise from a read error. This chain links TRBV6-2 or TRBV6-3 with TRBJ2-7; D ambiguous. The CDR3 runs to 13 residues. In germline, CDR1 is MNHEY, CDR2 SVGEGT. For the CDR3, the DNA is TGTGCCAGCAGTGGGAAAGGTTCCTACAAGCAGTACTTC. Protein: CASSGKGSYKQYF.